The clone carrying this TCR beta chain was detected only a few times. Its cognate antigen is unknown. The sample is drawn from a study of response to subunit inactivated influenza vaccine. Each CDR3 protein gets one entry after TCRdb re-called the RT-PCR reads with MiXCR. The table includes 650,000 or so distinct CDR3 sequences, 11% to 15% detected once. Overall study results and limits: Authors suggested each seasonal flu vaccination may recruit only limited numbers of new T cells.

CDR1 MGHRA and CDR2 YSYEKL come from the germline V gene. The ends were cut back, 0 bases at V and 4 bases at J, with 7 bases in the middle. The CDR3 runs 13 residues. Here the sequenced sample was PBMCs from blood, taken 14 days before vaccination. This clonotype was obtained from a man aged 45-60 years who received an inactivated influenza vaccine. The chain is built from TRBV4-1 and TRBJ2-7, with D unresolved. The CDR3 region has the DNA TGCGCCAGCAGCCAAGATCCCGTTTACGAGCAGTACTTC. This translates into CASSQDPVYEQYF.